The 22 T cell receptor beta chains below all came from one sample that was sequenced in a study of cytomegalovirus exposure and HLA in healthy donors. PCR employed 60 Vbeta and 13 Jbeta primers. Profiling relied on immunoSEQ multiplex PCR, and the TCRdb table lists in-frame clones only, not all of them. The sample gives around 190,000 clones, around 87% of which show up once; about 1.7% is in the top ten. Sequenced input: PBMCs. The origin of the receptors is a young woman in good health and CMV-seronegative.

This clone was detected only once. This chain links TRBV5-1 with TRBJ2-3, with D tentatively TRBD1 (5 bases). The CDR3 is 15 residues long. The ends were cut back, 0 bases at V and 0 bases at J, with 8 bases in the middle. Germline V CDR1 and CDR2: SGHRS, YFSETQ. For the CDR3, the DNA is TGCGCCAGCAGCTTGGTAGGGGTAAGCACAGATACGCAGTATTTT. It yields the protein CASSLVGVSTDTQYF.

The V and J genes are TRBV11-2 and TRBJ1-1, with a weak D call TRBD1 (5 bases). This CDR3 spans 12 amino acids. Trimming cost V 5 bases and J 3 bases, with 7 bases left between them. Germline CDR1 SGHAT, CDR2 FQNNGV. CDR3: CASSRGDTEAFF. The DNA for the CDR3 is TGTGCCAGCAGCCGGGGGGACACTGAAGCTTTCTTT.

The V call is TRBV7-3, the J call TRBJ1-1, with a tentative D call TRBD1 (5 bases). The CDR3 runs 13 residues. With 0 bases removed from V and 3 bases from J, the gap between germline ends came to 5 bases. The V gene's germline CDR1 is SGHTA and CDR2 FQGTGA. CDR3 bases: TGTGCCAGCAGCTTAACAGGGGACACTGAAGCTTTCTTT. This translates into CASSLTGDTEAFF.

In DNA, the CDR3 is TGTGCCAGCAGCGTAGACACTAGCGGTAAAGGGGAGACCCAGTACTTC. It specifies CASSVDTSGKGETQYF. The chain is built from TRBV9 and TRBJ2-5; 8 positions match TRBD2. Per germline, CDR1 SGDLS and CDR2 YYNGEE. The CDR3 contains 16 residues. V shed 0 bases, J shed 5 bases, and the junction held 9 bases outside the gene matches.

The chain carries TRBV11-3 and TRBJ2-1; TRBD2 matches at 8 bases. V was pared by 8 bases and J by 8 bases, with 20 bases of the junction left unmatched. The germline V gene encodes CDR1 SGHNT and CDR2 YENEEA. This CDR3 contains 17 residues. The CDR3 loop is CASGGGRREVEGDEQFF. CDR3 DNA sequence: TGTGCCAGCGGCGGAGGACGGCGGGAGGTTGAAGGCGATGAGCAGTTCTTC.

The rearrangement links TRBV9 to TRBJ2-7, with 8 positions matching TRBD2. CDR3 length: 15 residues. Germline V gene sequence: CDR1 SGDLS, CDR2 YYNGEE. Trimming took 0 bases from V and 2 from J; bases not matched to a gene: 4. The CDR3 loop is CASSVGAGGPYEQYF. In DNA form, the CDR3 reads TGTGCCAGCAGCGTAGGCGCGGGGGGACCCTACGAGCAGTACTTC.

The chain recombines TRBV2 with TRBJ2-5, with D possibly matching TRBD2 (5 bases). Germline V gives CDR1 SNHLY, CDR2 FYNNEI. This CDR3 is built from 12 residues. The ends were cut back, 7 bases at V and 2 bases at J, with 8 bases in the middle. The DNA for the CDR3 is TGTGCCAGCACTAGGGAGCAAGAGACCCAGTACTTC. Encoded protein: CASTREQETQYF.

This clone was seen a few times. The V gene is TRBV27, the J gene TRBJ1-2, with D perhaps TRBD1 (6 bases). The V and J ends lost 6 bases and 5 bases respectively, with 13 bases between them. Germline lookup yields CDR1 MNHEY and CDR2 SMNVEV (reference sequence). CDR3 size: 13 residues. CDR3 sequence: CASSPGGAYGYTF. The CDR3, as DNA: TGTGCCAGCAGCCCCGGGGGGGCTTATGGCTACACCTTC.

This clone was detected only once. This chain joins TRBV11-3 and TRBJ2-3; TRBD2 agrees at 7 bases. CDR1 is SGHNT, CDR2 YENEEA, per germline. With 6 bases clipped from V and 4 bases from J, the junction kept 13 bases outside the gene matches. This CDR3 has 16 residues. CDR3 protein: CASRRASGAGADTQYF. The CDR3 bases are TGTGCCAGCAGGCGGGCTAGCGGTGCCGGGGCAGATACGCAGTATTTT.

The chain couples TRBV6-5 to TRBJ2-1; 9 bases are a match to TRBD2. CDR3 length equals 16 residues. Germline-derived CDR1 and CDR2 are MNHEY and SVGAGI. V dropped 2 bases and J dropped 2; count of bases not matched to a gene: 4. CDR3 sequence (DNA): TGTGCCAGCAGTTACGGCGGGGGGGCCCCCTACAATGAGCAGTTCTTC. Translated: CASSYGGGAPYNEQFF.

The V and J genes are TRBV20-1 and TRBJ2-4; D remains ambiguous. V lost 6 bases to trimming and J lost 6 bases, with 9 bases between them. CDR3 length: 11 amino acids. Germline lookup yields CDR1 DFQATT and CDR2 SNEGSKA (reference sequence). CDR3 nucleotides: TGCAGTGCCAGACCGTTAAACATTCAGTACTTC. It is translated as CSARPLNIQYF.

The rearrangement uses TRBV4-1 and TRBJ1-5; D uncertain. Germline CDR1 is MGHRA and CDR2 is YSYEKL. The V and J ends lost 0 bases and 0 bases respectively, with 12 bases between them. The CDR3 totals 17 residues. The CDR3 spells CASSQDGSRNSNQPQHF. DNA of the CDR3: TGCGCCAGCAGCCAAGATGGGAGCAGGAATAGCAATCAGCCCCAGCATTTT.

The CDR3 bases are TGTGCCAGTAGTACGGCCGGGACAGGGGGCCGGACTAGAGCCTACGAGCAGTACTTC. Residues: CASSTAGTGGRTRAYEQYF. V usage is TRBV19 and J usage is TRBJ2-7; the match to TRBD1 covers 12 bases. Losses at the gene ends were 4 bases for V and 2 bases for J; bases not matched to a gene: 15. The CDR3 consists of 19 residues. Germline CDR1 LNHDA, CDR2 SQIVND (reference sequence).

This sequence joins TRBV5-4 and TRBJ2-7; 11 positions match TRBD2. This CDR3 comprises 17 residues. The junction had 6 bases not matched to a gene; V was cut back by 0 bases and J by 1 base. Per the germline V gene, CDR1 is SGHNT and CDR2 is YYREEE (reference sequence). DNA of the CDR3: TGTGCCAGCAGCTTGGCCACGACTAGCGGGGCGTCCTACGAGCAGTACTTC. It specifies CASSLATTSGASYEQYF.

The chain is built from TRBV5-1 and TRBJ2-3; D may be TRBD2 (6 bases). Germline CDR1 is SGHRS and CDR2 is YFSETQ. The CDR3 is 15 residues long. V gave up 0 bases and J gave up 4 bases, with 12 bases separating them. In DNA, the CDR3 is TGCGCCAGCAGCTTGGCTACGGGAGTGGCAGATACGCAGTATTTT. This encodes CASSLATGVADTQYF.

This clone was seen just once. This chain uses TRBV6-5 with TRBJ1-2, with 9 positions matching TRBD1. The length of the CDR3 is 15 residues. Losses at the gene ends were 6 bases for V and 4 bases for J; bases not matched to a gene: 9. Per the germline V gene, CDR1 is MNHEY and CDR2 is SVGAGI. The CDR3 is CASSLTGGATYGYTF. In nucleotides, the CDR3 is TGTGCCAGCAGCCTTACAGGGGGCGCAACCTATGGCTACACCTTC.

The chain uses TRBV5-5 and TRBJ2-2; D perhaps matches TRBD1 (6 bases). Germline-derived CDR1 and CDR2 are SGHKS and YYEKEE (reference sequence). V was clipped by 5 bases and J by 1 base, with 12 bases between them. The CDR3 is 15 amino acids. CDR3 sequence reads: CASRPDRLNTGELFF. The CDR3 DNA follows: TGTGCCAGCAGACCGGACAGATTGAACACCGGGGAGCTGTTTTTT. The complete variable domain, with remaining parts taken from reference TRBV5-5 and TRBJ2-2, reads DAGVTQSPTHLIKTRGQQVTLRCSPISGHKSVSWYQQVLGQGPQFIFQYYEKEERGRGNFPDRFSARQFPNYSSELNVNALLLGDSALYLCASRPDRLNTGELFFGEGSRLTVL.

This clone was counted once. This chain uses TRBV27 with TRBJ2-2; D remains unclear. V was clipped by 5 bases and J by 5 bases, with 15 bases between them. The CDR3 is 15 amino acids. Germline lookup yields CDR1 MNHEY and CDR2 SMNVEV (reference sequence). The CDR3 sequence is CASSVGLRWTGELFF. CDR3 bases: TGTGCCAGCAGTGTGGGCCTCCGATGGACCGGGGAGCTGTTTTTT.

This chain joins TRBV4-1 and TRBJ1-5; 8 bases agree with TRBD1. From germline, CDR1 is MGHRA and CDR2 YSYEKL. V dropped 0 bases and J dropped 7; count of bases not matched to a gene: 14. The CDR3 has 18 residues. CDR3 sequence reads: CASSQEYKGQGAGQPQHF. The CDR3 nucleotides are TGCGCCAGCAGCCAAGAGTATAAAGGGCAGGGGGCAGGGCAGCCCCAGCATTTT.

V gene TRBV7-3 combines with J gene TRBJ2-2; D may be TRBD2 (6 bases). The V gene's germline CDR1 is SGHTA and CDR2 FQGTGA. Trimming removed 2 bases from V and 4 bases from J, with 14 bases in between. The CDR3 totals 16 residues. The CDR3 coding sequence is TGTGCCAGCAGCTTAGGAGGGAGAGCGGGCACCGGGGAGCTGTTTTTT. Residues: CASSLGGRAGTGELFF. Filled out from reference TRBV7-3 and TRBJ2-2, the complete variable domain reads GAGVSQTPSNKVTEKGKYVELRCDPISGHTALYWYRQSLGQGPEFLIYFQGTGAADDSGLPNDRFFAVRPEGSVSTLKIQRTERGDSAVYLCASSLGGRAGTGELFFGEGSRLTVL.

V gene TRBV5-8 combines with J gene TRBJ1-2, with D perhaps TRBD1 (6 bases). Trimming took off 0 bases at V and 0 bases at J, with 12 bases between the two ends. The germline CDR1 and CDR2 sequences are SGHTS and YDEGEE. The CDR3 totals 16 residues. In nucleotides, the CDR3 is TGTGCCAGCAGCTTGGGGGGGCGTATCGCTAACTATGGCTACACCTTC. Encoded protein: CASSLGGRIANYGYTF.

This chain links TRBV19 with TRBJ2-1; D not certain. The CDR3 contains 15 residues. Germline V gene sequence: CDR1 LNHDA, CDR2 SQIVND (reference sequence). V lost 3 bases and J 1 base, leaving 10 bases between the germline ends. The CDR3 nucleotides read TGTGCCAGTAGTATCTCTCTTCTTTCCTACAATGAGCAGTTCTTC. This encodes CASSISLLSYNEQFF.